Each of the 4 T cell receptor beta chains below was sequenced from the same sample in a study of shared clonotypes between healthy human individuals. TCRdb's copy holds only in-frame clones and misses some; the assay was immunoSEQ multiplex PCR. The sample holds about 490,000 clones, around 80% seen once. Sequenced material: PBMCs. The receptors were sampled from a woman aged 35 to 49 in good health. Some clones in this sample may be carry-over from other donors' samples.

The chain couples TRBV5-8 to TRBJ2-4; D perhaps matches TRBD2 (6 bases). Germline V gene data show CDR1 as SGHTS and CDR2 as YDEGEE. The ends were cut back, 6 bases at V and 8 bases at J, with 18 bases in the middle. This CDR3 region has 14 residues. The CDR3 nucleotides read TGTGCCAGCATCGCCGGGACTCCGGTGGACATTCAGTACTTC. This encodes CASIAGTPVDIQYF.

CDR3 loop: CASSKGRCSGRAYYEQYF. The CDR3 DNA is TGTGCCAGCAGCAAAGGTCGCTGTAGCGGGAGGGCCTACTACGAGCAGTACTTC. This rearrangement joins TRBV21-1 to TRBJ2-7; the table's D call TRBD2 went unverified against the DNA. TRBV21-1 is flagged as a pseudogene. There are 18 residues in the CDR3.

The chain uses TRBV12-5 and TRBJ2-2, with 7 positions matching TRBD1. Unmatched junction bases numbered 6, after V lost 6 bases and J lost 2 bases. The CDR3 totals 15 residues. CDR1 and CDR2 from the germline V gene are LGHNT and FRNRAP. The CDR3 reads CASGRDSPNTGELFF. The CDR3 bases are TGTGCTAGTGGACGGGACAGCCCCAACACCGGGGAGCTGTTTTTT.

The chain uses TRBV5-4 and TRBJ2-1; 9 bases agree with TRBD2. The V gene end was trimmed by 0 bases and the J gene end by 6 bases; junction bases not matched to a gene: 7. The CDR3 is made up of 16 amino acids. Germline assignment: CDR1 SGHNT and CDR2 YYREEE (reference sequence). In DNA form, the CDR3 reads TGTGCCAGCAGCTTGGTCGCGGGAGGGCCGAGCAATGAGCAGTTCTTC. It is translated as CASSLVAGGPSNEQFF.